These 11 T cell receptor beta chains were sequenced from one sample in a study of T-cell memory formation after mild COVID-19. Via MiXCR, TCRdb re-called the 5' RACE reads, giving one row per CDR3 protein. Altogether some 130,000 distinct CDR3 sequences are present, about 15% being singletons, with the ten largest covering approximately 15%. Sequenced input: PBMCs or a T cell subset sorted from them (not recorded which). The source of these receptors is an adult woman who had mild COVID-19 (a few samples of this study predate the infection). Cell type and time point are not known.

This sequence joins TRBV12-3 or TRBV12-4 and TRBJ1-3; 9 nucleotides agree with TRBD1. J gave up 0 bases and V 2 bases, and 5 bases lay outside the gene matches. The CDR3 totals 17 residues. As DNA, the CDR3 is TGTGCCAGCAGTTTATTGGGACAGGGAAGCTCTGGAAACACCATATATTTT. It is translated as CASSLLGQGSSGNTIYF.

The V and J genes are TRBV4-1 and TRBJ2-7, with 8 bases identical to TRBD2. Germline lookup yields CDR1 MGHRA and CDR2 YSYEKL. With V trimmed by 5 bases and J by 2 bases, 5 bases remained unmatched. The CDR3 spans 14 residues. In DNA form, the CDR3 reads TGCGCCAGCAGCACCGCGGGGGGAGCCTACGAGCAGTACTTC. This gives the protein CASSTAGGAYEQYF.

This clonotype was seen a handful of times. The chain employs TRBV5-1 and TRBJ1-1; 8 nucleotides line up with TRBD1. CDR1 and CDR2 (germline): SGHRS, YFSETQ. V shed 5 bases and J 5 bases; nucleotides not matched to a gene: 14. This CDR3 has 16 residues. CDR3 residues: CASRPSGTGPGTEAFF. CDR3 bases: TGCGCCAGCAGACCCTCCGGGACAGGTCCGGGGACTGAAGCTTTCTTT.

V usage is TRBV4-3 and J usage is TRBJ2-3, with 7 bases lining up with TRBD1. CDR1 LGHNA and CDR2 YSLEER come from the germline V gene. The J segment lost 4 bases and the V segment lost 0 bases, leaving 4 bases of the junction unmatched. The CDR3 runs to 15 residues. The CDR3 loop reads CASSQERGHADTQYF. The CDR3 bases are TGCGCCAGCAGCCAAGAGAGGGGGCATGCAGATACGCAGTATTTT.

This clonotype occurred a few times. This rearrangement joins TRBV27 to TRBJ2-7; 14 bases map to TRBD2. Trimming at V came to 5 bases and at J to 4 bases, leaving 13 bases not matched to a gene. Germline V CDR1 and CDR2: MNHEY, SMNVEV (reference sequence). The CDR3 is made up of 18 amino acids. CDR3: CASSITGLAGARGYEQYF. The CDR3 DNA reads TGTGCCAGCAGTATAACGGGACTAGCGGGAGCCAGGGGGTACGAGCAGTACTTC.

This clonotype was recorded only once. The chain recombines TRBV5-1 with TRBJ1-1; D gene uncertain. The germline gives CDR1 SGHRS, CDR2 YFSETQ. The ends were cut back, 2 bases at V and 1 base at J, with 15 bases in the middle. The CDR3 runs to 16 residues. The CDR3 bases are TGCGCCAGCAGCTTCCCCCAGGAACAGCCGAACACTGAAGCTTTCTTT. This gives the protein CASSFPQEQPNTEAFF.

This chain links TRBV4-2 with TRBJ1-5; 8 bases agree with TRBD1. This CDR3 has 13 residues. Germline V lookup: CDR1 LGHNA, CDR2 YNFKEQ. The V and J ends lost 4 bases and 5 bases, in that order; junction bases with no gene match: 1. The CDR3 coding sequence is TGTGCCAGCAGCCCGACAGGGGATCAGCCCCAGCATTTT. Translated, it gives CASSPTGDQPQHF.

This clonotype occurred a few times. V and J are TRBV11-2 and TRBJ2-7, with 7 nucleotides matching TRBD2. CDR1 and CDR2 (germline): SGHAT, FQNNGV. This CDR3 comprises 17 residues. V was clipped by 0 bases and J by 6 bases; unmatched bases: 14. Here the CDR3 reads CASSLDPGGSRLSEQYF. The CDR3 DNA sequence: TGTGCCAGCAGCTTAGATCCGGGGGGTAGCAGATTGAGCGAGCAGTACTTC.

This clonotype was counted only a few times. CDR3 in DNA: TGTGCCAGCAGCTTAGTGGGCGACAGGGGGGACTATGGCTACACCTTC. Residues: CASSLVGDRGDYGYTF. The chain couples TRBV7-8 to TRBJ1-2; 9 nucleotides agree with TRBD1. Germline V CDR1 and CDR2: SGHVS, FQNEAQ. The CDR3 covers 16 residues. J was trimmed by 3 bases and V by 1 base; bases with no gene match: 6.

This clonotype was counted only a few times. The chain joins TRBV12-3 or TRBV12-4 to TRBJ2-5; 8 bases are shared with TRBD1. The V and J ends lost 5 bases and 5 bases, in that order; junction bases with no gene match: 4. CDR3 length: 13 residues. Here the CDR3 reads CASSRNRGETQYF. The DNA of the CDR3 is TGTGCCAGCAGTCGTAACAGGGGGGAGACCCAGTACTTC.

This clonotype was detected a few times. V is TRBV4-1 and J is TRBJ1-2; 7 bases are a match to TRBD1. With 3 bases clipped from V and 0 bases from J, the junction kept 7 bases outside the gene matches. Per germline, CDR1 MGHRA and CDR2 YSYEKL. The length of the CDR3 is 16 residues. The CDR3 sequence: CASSQVTGTANYGYTF. In nucleotides, the CDR3 is TGCGCCAGCAGCCAGGTAACCGGGACAGCTAACTATGGCTACACCTTC.